Below are 4 T cell receptor beta chains sequenced from a single sample in a study of response to subunit inactivated influenza vaccine. Using its own MiXCR run on the RT-PCR reads, TCRdb lists one record per CDR3 protein. The repertoire holds over 800,000 distinct CDR3 sequences, 21% seen once, with 10% in the top ten. The sequencing here drew on PBMCs from blood, taken more than 4 days after vaccination. These receptor sequences come from a man aged 50 to 59 who received an inactivated influenza vaccine.

The CDR3 is CASSAVTGGGDIQYF. The CDR3 coding sequence is TGTGCCAGCAGTGCCGTGACCGGGGGCGGGGACATTCAGTACTTC. The gene calls are TRBV12-3 or TRBV12-4 and TRBJ2-4; the D call may be TRBD1 or TRBD2 (6 bases each). CDR3 length equals 15 residues. V lost 5 bases, J lost 8 bases, and 19 bases lay in between.

This chain joins TRBV20-1 and TRBJ2-3, with D perhaps TRBD1 or TRBD2 (6 bases each). CDR1 is DFQATT, CDR2 SNEGSKA, per germline (reference sequence). CDR3 length: 14 residues. V was clipped by 5 bases and J by 3 bases, with 15 bases between them. The CDR3 spells CSALNRGRTDTQYF. The DNA of the CDR3 is TGCAGTGCTTTAAACCGGGGGCGGACAGATACGCAGTATTTT.

The chain recombines TRBV25-1 with TRBJ2-7; the D is unclear. CDR1 and CDR2 from the germline V gene are MGHDK and SYGVNS. Between the trimmed V and J ends, which lost 3 bases and 2 bases, there was a span of 5 bases. This CDR3 has 12 amino acids. The CDR3, as DNA: TGTGCCAGCAGTGACAACCCCTACGAGCAGTACTTC. Its protein is CASSDNPYEQYF.

This clonotype was observed a handful of times. The chain uses TRBV7-2 and TRBJ2-1; TRBD2 matches 7 bases. CDR3 length: 15 amino acids. J gave up 7 bases and V 5 bases, and 11 bases lay outside the gene matches. The V gene's germline CDR1 is SGHTA and CDR2 FQGNSA. The CDR3, as DNA: TGTGCCAGCAGCCCAGAGGCGGGAGTGGGGAATGAGCAGTTCTTC. It specifies CASSPEAGVGNEQFF.